This TCR beta chain is from a study of T cell changes during pregnancy in multiple sclerosis. CDR3 length equals 13 residues. Germline-derived CDR1 and CDR2 are MNHNY and SVGAGI (reference sequence). Libraries were prepared by immunoSEQ multiplex PCR; TCRdb keeps only in-frame clonotypes and omits some of them. The repertoire consists of tens of thousands of clones, with approximately 90% occurring once and the leading ten covering 0.4% to 0.6%. The chain recombines TRBV6-6 with TRBJ1-5, with TRBD1 matching over 7 bases. This TCR derives from a female donor with multiple sclerosis, enrolled in a pregnancy study. The input for sequencing was CD4+ T cells from peripheral blood mononuclear cells, taken in the second trimester of pregnancy. This CDR3 reads CASGGLLNQPQHF. In DNA form, the CDR3 reads TGTGCGTCAGGGGGGTTGCTGAATCAGCCCCAGCATTTT.